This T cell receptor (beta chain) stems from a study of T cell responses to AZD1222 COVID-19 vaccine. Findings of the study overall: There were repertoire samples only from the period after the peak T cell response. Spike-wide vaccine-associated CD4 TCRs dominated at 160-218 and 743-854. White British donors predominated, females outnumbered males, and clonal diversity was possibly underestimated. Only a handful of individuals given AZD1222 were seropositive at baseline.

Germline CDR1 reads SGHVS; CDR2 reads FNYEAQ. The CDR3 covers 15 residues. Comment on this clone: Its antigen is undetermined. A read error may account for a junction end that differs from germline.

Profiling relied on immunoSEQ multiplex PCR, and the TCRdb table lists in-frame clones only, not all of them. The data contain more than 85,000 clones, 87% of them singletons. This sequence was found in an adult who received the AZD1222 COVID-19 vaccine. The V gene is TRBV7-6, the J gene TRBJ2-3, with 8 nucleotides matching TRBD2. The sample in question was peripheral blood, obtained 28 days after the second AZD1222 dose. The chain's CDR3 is CASSLSWTSRDTQYF. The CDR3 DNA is TGTGCCAGCAGCTTATCCTGGACTAGCAGAGATACGCAGTATTTT.